The clone carrying this T cell receptor beta chain was seen a single time. The sample is drawn from a study of blood T cell repertoires in COVID-19. Overall study: There were acute and convalescent COVID-19 samples, and they came from the United States, Italy and Spain. In each case, the material was cDNA or gDNA derived from T cells, B-cell-depleted T cells, or PBMCs.

In the original processing: Amplification of reference gene primers provided the estimated nucleated cell counts. Sequencing was performed with immunoSEQ multiplex PCR; in TCRdb, only in-frame clones are kept and a portion is missing. The V and J calls and clone size were taken over from that table, and D and trimming were inferred from the DNA. This sample has 50,000 to 70,000 clones, with around 78% found just once. Sample: peripheral blood. The TCR was taken from a human donor in a cohort sampled during active COVID-19.

DNA of the CDR3: TGTGCCAGCAGCTTAGAGTATGGCGGAAGGCCCTACGAGCAGTACTTC. Translated: CASSLEYGGRPYEQYF. This chain joins TRBV7-9 and TRBJ2-7; D call uncertain. Germline CDR1 and CDR2: SEHNR and FQNEAQ (reference sequence). The CDR3 covers 16 residues. The V and J ends lost 1 base and 2 bases respectively, with 15 bases between them. The full variable domain, with the rest looked up from reference TRBV7-9 and TRBJ2-7, is DTGVSQNPRHKITKRGQNVTFRCDPISEHNRLYWYRQTLGQGPEFLTYFQNEAQLEKSRLLSDRFSAERPKGSFSTLEIQRTEQGDSAMYLCASSLEYGGRPYEQYFGPGTRLTVT.